Listed below are T cell receptor beta chains from one sample, sequenced in a study of T cell repertoires in cytomegalovirus infection. TCRdb itself ran the reads through MiXCR, one entry per CDR3 protein. Of fewer than 550,000 distinct CDR3 sequences listed, more than 25% were seen once; the top ten hold approximately 13%. The specimen sequenced was PBMCs. These receptor sequences come from a human donor in good health (CMV status not recorded). Some clones in this sample may be carry-over from other donors' samples. CDR3s include the opening cysteine and the closing phenylalanine or tryptophan. D genes are given only for firm matches. Rows give clone size only sometimes, using once, few, many, or a class for an expanded clone.

d_gene,v_gene,j_gene,abundance,CDR3nt,CDR3aa
-,TRBV12-5,TRBJ1-5,once,TGTGCTACCGCCCGGGGGGACACCCAGCCCCAGCATTTT,CATARGDTQPQHF
TRBD2,TRBV6-1,TRBJ2-5,few,TGTGCCAGCAGTGAAAGTAGCGGGAGAGCTTTGGAGACCCAGTACTTC,CASSESSGRALETQYF
TRBD2,TRBV6-5,TRBJ2-5,-,TGTGCCAGCACCAGGAGGTTTTCGACGCTAGCGGGCCAAGAGACCCAGTACTTC,CASTRRFSTLAGQETQYF
-,TRBV7-9,TRBJ1-1,few,TGTGCCAGCAGCTTACAGGGCATTGGGAACCCTGAAGCTTTCTTT,CASSLQGIGNPEAFF
TRBD1,TRBV7-2,TRBJ1-5,many,TGTGCCAGCAGCTTAACAGGGGGCCTTGGCAATCAGCCCCAGCATTTT,CASSLTGGLGNQPQHF
-,TRBV5-1,TRBJ2-5,few,TGCGCCAGCAGCTTGGACGGGAGCGAGGAGACCCAGTACTTC,CASSLDGSEETQYF
-,TRBV10-3,TRBJ1-4,-,TGTGCCACTAAAGGGACTAATGAAAAACTGTTTTTT,CATKGTNEKLFF
-,TRBV29-1,TRBJ2-3,few,TGCAGCGAGATAGGACAGAACACAGATACGCAGTATTTT,CSEIGQNTDTQYF
-,TRBV7-2,TRBJ1-1,many,TGTGCCAGCAGCACGGAAGTCAGGGCCACTGAAGCTTTCTTT,CASSTEVRATEAFF
-,TRBV11-3,TRBJ1-3,few,TGTGCCAGCAGCTTAGATGGTACGGGAAACACCATATATTTT,CASSLDGTGNTIYF
-,TRBV27,TRBJ2-1,few,TGTGCCAGCAGTTTATCGTTTGCAAACCTAGAGCAGTTCTTC,CASSLSFANLEQFF
TRBD1,TRBV7-2,TRBJ2-2,many,TGTGCCAGCAGCTATAGCATGGGACAGGGGAACACCGGGGAGCTGTTTTTT,CASSYSMGQGNTGELFF
-,TRBV12-3/TRBV12-4,TRBJ1-6,few,TGTGCCAGCAGTTTCTCTGGTTCACCCCTCCACTTT,CASSFSGSPLHF
-,TRBV7-2,TRBJ2-1,many,TGTGCCAGCAGCTCCCGGGGAGCACCGGGAGATGAGCAGTTCTTC,CASSSRGAPGDEQFF
TRBD2,TRBV7-2,TRBJ2-7,few,TGTGCCAGCGGGACTAGCGTCTACGAGCAGTACTTC,CASGTSVYEQYF
-,TRBV28,TRBJ2-3,few,TGTGCCAGCAGTTTAGGAATGACTAGCACAGATACGCAGTATTTT,CASSLGMTSTDTQYF
-,TRBV6-2/TRBV6-3,TRBJ2-1,few,TGTGCCAGCAGTTACAGGAGCTCCTACAATGAGCAGTTCTTC,CASSYRSSYNEQFF
TRBD2,TRBV7-2,TRBJ2-3,many,TGTGCCAGCAGCTCGAGGACTAGCGGGAGAACAGATACGCAGTATTTT,CASSSRTSGRTDTQYF
-,TRBV20-1,TRBJ2-5,-,TGCAGTGCTAGAGCCTTGCGGAGGCAGACCCAGTACTTC,CSARALRRQTQYF
TRBD2,TRBV3-1,TRBJ2-3,-,TGTGCCAGCAGCCAAGAACGCGGGAGAGGCACAGATACGCAGTATTTT,CASSQERGRGTDTQYF
-,TRBV12-3/TRBV12-4,TRBJ1-1,few,TGTGCCAGCAGTTTAGGAGAGACAGCTAATGAAGCTTTCTTT,CASSLGETANEAFF
-,TRBV20-1,TRBJ2-3,few,TGCAGTGCTAGAGATCTCAGTTTGTACACAGATACGCAGTATTTT,CSARDLSLYTDTQYF
-,TRBV19,TRBJ1-2,few,TGTGCCAGTAGTATAGTCGCCAGCTCCTATGGCTACACCTTC,CASSIVASSYGYTF
-,TRBV3-1,TRBJ1-2,-,TGTGCCAGCAGCCGGGGTGTGGGGGGCAACTATGGCTACACCTTC,CASSRGVGGNYGYTF
-,TRBV20-1,TRBJ2-1,-,TGCAGTGCGCAACCCCGGACGGCCTACAATGAGCAGTTCTTC,CSAQPRTAYNEQFF
-,TRBV7-2,TRBJ1-1,few,TGTGCCAGCAGCTTCCGGGACAAGAACACTGAAGCTTTCTTT,CASSFRDKNTEAFF
TRBD2,TRBV10-3,TRBJ2-7,-,TGTGCCATCAGGAGCGGGAGGTCCTCCTACGAGCAGTACTTC,CAIRSGRSSYEQYF
-,TRBV11-2,TRBJ1-2,few,TGTGCCAGCAGCCCATGGGTTTCGAGGGGAGCTAACTATGGCTACACCTTC,CASSPWVSRGANYGYTF
TRBD1,TRBV7-2,TRBJ1-1,many,TGTGCCAGCAGCCCAGCAGGGGGGGTTGCCCACTGGGTTTTCTTT,CASSPAGGVAHWVFF
-,TRBV20-1,TRBJ2-7,-,TGCAGTGCTAGAATCCCCGAGGCGGGGAAGCAGTACTTC,CSARIPEAGKQYF
-,TRBV15,TRBJ1-4,-,TGTGCCACCAGCAGAGATCATCGACGTTCGGGTGAAAAACTGTTTTTT,CATSRDHRRSGEKLFF
TRBD1,TRBV12-3/TRBV12-4,TRBJ2-1,-,TGTGCCAGCAGACGCCGGACAGGGGGCAGGGATGAGCAGTTCTTC,CASRRRTGGRDEQFF
TRBD2,TRBV15,TRBJ2-1,few,TGTGCCACCCGAAACACTGGGGCGGGAGCCCACAATGAGCAGTTCTTC,CATRNTGAGAHNEQFF